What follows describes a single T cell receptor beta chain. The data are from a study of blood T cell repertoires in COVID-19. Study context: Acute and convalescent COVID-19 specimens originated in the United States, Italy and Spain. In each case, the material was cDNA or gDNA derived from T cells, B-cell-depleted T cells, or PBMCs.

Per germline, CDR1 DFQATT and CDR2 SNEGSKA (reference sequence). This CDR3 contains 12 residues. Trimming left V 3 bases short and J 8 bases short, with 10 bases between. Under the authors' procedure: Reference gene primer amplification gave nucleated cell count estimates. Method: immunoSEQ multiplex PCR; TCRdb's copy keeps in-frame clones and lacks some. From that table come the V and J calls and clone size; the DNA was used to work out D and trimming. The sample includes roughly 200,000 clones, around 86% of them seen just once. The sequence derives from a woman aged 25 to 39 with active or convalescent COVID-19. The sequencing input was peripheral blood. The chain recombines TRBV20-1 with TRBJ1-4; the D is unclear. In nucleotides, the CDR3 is TGCAGTGCTAGTCCCCCCGCGGAAAAACTGTTTTTT. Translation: CSASPPAEKLFF.